Presented here are 28 T cell receptor beta chains from one specimen sequenced in a study of OX40 agonist ivuxolimab in advanced cancers. Here immunoSEQ multiplex PCR was the method, and the copy in TCRdb shows in-frame clones only, minus some. The sample has 96,000 or so clones, under 85% seen once; the top ten hold 4.5% to 6%. Source: CD4+ or CD8+ T cells sorted from blood, taken in a trial of the OX40 agonist ivuxolimab. The receptors shown here come from an adult with an advanced solid tumor such as melanoma, head and neck, liver or kidney cancer.

V and J are TRBV18 and TRBJ1-2; D not resolved. This CDR3 contains 14 residues. Trimming shortened V by 0 bases and J by 5 bases, and 10 bases separated the two germline ends. CDR1 is KGHSH, CDR2 LQKENI, per germline. The CDR3, as DNA: TGTGCCAGCTCACCACCCACACCGGGTTATGGCTACACCTTC. Amino acid sequence: CASSPPTPGYGYTF.

The chain combines TRBV14 with TRBJ2-1, with D maybe TRBD2 (7 bases). Between the trimmed V and J ends, which lost 4 bases and 0 bases, there was a span of 13 bases. Germline assignment: CDR1 SGHDN and CDR2 FVKESK. This CDR3 is 16 amino acids long. The DNA for the CDR3 is TGTGCCAGCAGCCGGGGACGGGGGGCCTCCTACAATGAGCAGTTCTTC. Its protein product is CASSRGRGASYNEQFF.

The V call is TRBV6-5, the J call TRBJ2-1, with 8 bases fitting TRBD1. The CDR3 totals 15 residues. Looked up from germline, CDR1 is MNHEY and CDR2 is SVGAGI. The J segment lost 8 bases and the V segment lost 5 bases, leaving 11 bases of the junction unmatched. CDR3 in DNA: TGTGCCAGCAGTCAAGAGGGACAGGATATCCATGAGCAGTTCTTC. This encodes CASSQEGQDIHEQFF.

This clone has more than one count but fewer than ten. The chain has TRBV11-1 and TRBJ2-2; maybe TRBD1 (5 bases). Trimming cost V 6 bases and J 5 bases, with 13 bases left between them. Germline CDR1 SGHAT, CDR2 FQDESV (reference sequence). This CDR3 comprises 14 residues. The CDR3, as DNA: TGTGCCAGCAGGGGCTATAGGGGTACCGGGGAGCTGTTTTTT. Translating gives CASRGYRGTGELFF.

The J gene is TRBJ2-2, the V gene TRBV10-3, with 10 bases fitting TRBD2. Germline-derived CDR1 and CDR2 are ENHRY and SYGVKD. V shed 10 bases, J shed 5 bases, and the junction held 7 bases outside the gene matches. The length of the CDR3 is 14 residues. The CDR3: CATAGTSVTGELFF. The DNA for the CDR3 is TGTGCCACCGCCGGGACTAGCGTTACCGGGGAGCTGTTTTTT.

This rearrangement joins TRBV25-1 to TRBJ2-2; 9 bases match TRBD1. Germline V gene sequence: CDR1 MGHDK, CDR2 SYGVNS. This CDR3 contains 16 residues. V gave up 4 bases and J gave up 0 bases; unmatched junction bases: 3. The CDR3 coding sequence is TGTGCCAGCAGTGCAAGACAGGGGGCGAACACCGGGGAGCTGTTTTTT. Translation gives CASSARQGANTGELFF.

This chain links TRBV19 with TRBJ1-5; D is unresolved. CDR1 is LNHDA and CDR2 is SQIVND in the germline V gene (reference sequence). The CDR3 has 15 amino acids. With 1 base removed from V and 3 bases from J, the gap between germline ends came to 10 bases. Here the CDR3 DNA reads TGTGCCAGTAGTATAGGCGGAGACCTCAATCAGCCCCAGCATTTT. Amino acid sequence: CASSIGGDLNQPQHF.

In DNA form, the CDR3 reads TGTGCTAGTCTAGGGGGGTGGGAGCTGTTTTTT. Translating it yields CASLGGWELFF. This sequence joins TRBV12-5 and TRBJ2-2; either TRBD1 or TRBD2 may supply D (6 bases each). Per the germline V gene, CDR1 is LGHNT and CDR2 is FRNRAP. The CDR3 covers 11 residues. Trimming left V 8 bases short and J 9 bases short, with 10 bases between.

The chain recombines TRBV15 with TRBJ2-1, with D hard to call. The CDR3 runs 13 residues. V was shortened by 5 bases and J by 6 bases, with 11 bases between the two germline ends. Germline V gene data show CDR1 as LNHNV and CDR2 as YYDKDF (reference sequence). The CDR3 coding sequence is TGTGCCACCAGCGCTCGGCGGTCCAATGAGCAGTTCTTC. This codes for CATSARRSNEQFF.

The chain recombines TRBV2 with TRBJ2-2, with D hard to call. This CDR3 comprises 15 residues. Trimming shortened V by 4 bases and J by 0 bases, and 9 bases separated the two germline ends. CDR1 and CDR2 from the germline V gene are SNHLY and FYNNEI. Here the CDR3 DNA reads TGTGCCAGCAGTGTCGAGAGACCGAACACCGGGGAGCTGTTTTTT. It yields the protein CASSVERPNTGELFF. The full variable domain, completed using reference TRBV2 and TRBJ2-2, is EPEVTQTPSHQVTQMGQEVILRCVPISNHLYFYWYRQILGQKVEFLVSFYNNEISEKSEIFDDQFSVERPDGSNFTLKIRSTKLEDSAMYFCASSVERPNTGELFFGEGSRLTVL.

The chain uses TRBV6-1 and TRBJ2-7; D not certain. The germline V gene encodes CDR1 MNHNS and CDR2 SASEGT. With 1 base removed from V and 0 bases from J, the gap between germline ends came to 4 bases. The CDR3 contains 13 residues. The CDR3 loop reads CASSEGGSYEQYF. The CDR3 nucleotides are TGTGCCAGCAGTGAAGGCGGCTCCTACGAGCAGTACTTC.

The chain uses TRBV10-1 and TRBJ1-3; D unresolved. V dropped 3 bases and J dropped 2 bases, with 5 bases sitting between them. The CDR3 runs to 13 residues. The V gene's germline CDR1 is WNHNN and CDR2 SYGVQD (reference sequence). The DNA of the CDR3 is TGCGCCAGCAGTGATTCCACTGGAAACACCATATATTTT. Amino acid sequence: CASSDSTGNTIYF.

The V call is TRBV4-1, the J call TRBJ2-7; TRBD2 matches at 12 bases. With V trimmed by 4 bases and J by 4 bases, 8 bases remained unmatched. CDR3 length: 16 amino acids. Germline V lookup: CDR1 MGHRA, CDR2 YSYEKL. This chain's CDR3 is CASSPGTSGSPYEQYF. In nucleotides, the CDR3 is TGCGCCAGCAGCCCGGGGACTAGCGGGTCTCCATACGAGCAGTACTTC.

This clone has just one count. The chain has TRBV18 and TRBJ2-7, with D unresolved. Trimming took 2 bases from V and 1 from J, leaving 6 bases between them. The CDR3 totals 13 residues. In germline, CDR1 is KGHSH, CDR2 LQKENI. The CDR3 loop is CASSPIASYEQYF. The CDR3 nucleotides read TGTGCCAGCTCACCAATAGCATCCTACGAGCAGTACTTC.

The J gene is TRBJ2-1, the V gene TRBV12-5; unclear D gene. The CDR3 loop spans 17 amino acids. Germline V gene lookup returns CDR1 LGHNT and CDR2 FRNRAP. The V gene lost 1 base and the J gene lost 8 bases, with 21 bases spanning the gap. The CDR3 sequence: CASGLAAGPQVLDEQFF. CDR3 DNA: TGTGCTAGTGGTTTGGCCGCCGGGCCCCAGGTCTTAGATGAGCAGTTCTTC.

J is TRBJ1-1 and V is TRBV5-4, with 8 bases matching TRBD1. V shed 2 bases and J 6 bases; nucleotides not matched to a gene: 3. There are 13 residues in the CDR3. Per the germline V gene, CDR1 is SGHNT and CDR2 is YYREEE (reference sequence). The CDR3 bases are TGTGCCAGCAGCTTCGGACAGGGCCCTGAAGCTTTCTTT. Its protein product is CASSFGQGPEAFF.

The J gene is TRBJ2-3, the V gene TRBV5-8, with D unresolved. The germline V gene has CDR1 SGHTS and CDR2 YDEGEE. The CDR3 is made up of 9 amino acids. Trimming removed 0 bases from V and 15 bases from J, with 5 bases in between. Written as DNA, the CDR3 is TGTGCCAGCAGCTTGGAAGCCTATTTT. This translates into CASSLEAYF. Filled out from reference TRBV5-8 and TRBJ2-3, the complete variable domain reads EAGVTQSPTHLIKTRGQQATLRCSPISGHTSVYWYQQALGLGLQFLLWYDEGEERNRGNFPPRFSGRQFPNYSSELNVNALELEDSALYLCASSLEAYFGPGTRLTVL.

V is TRBV6-6 and J is TRBJ2-7; 10 bases are shared with TRBD2. V was pared by 5 bases and J by 6 bases, with 7 bases of the junction left unmatched. This CDR3 is built from 14 residues. CDR1 and CDR2 from the germline V gene are MNHNY and SVGAGI (reference sequence). The CDR3 protein is CASSSPAGGSEQYF. DNA for the CDR3: TGTGCCAGCAGTAGCCCAGCGGGAGGGAGCGAGCAGTACTTC.

This clone was counted a few times. CDR3 region: CASSSWTGNEQFF. DNA for the CDR3: TGTGCCAGCAGTAGCTGGACTGGTAATGAGCAGTTCTTC. The rearrangement joins TRBV27 to TRBJ2-1; a possible D gene is TRBD2 (5 bases). This CDR3 has 13 amino acids. V was cut by 5 bases and J by 7 bases, with 12 bases left in between. Germline V gene data show CDR1 as MNHEY and CDR2 as SMNVEV (reference sequence).

This clone was picked up a small number of times. The J gene is TRBJ2-3, the V gene TRBV7-8; 7 positions agree with TRBD1. V was clipped by 5 bases and J by 13 bases; unmatched bases: 6. This CDR3 region has 11 residues. Germline lookup yields CDR1 SGHVS and CDR2 FQNEAQ. The CDR3 sequence: CASSPGQEEYF. The DNA for the CDR3 is TGTGCCAGCAGCCCCGGACAGGAGGAGTATTTT.

In this sample, this clone turned up once. The V and J genes are TRBV20-1 and TRBJ1-2, with D unresolved. From germline, CDR1 is DFQATT and CDR2 SNEGSKA (reference sequence). This CDR3 region has 11 residues. Trimming removed 6 bases from V and 4 bases from J, with 9 bases in between. The CDR3 region is CSARGPYGYTF. The CDR3 region has the DNA TGCAGTGCCCGAGGACCCTATGGCTACACCTTC.

This clone was picked up one time. Other DNA sequences in the same sample also yield this CDR3. The chain combines TRBV4-2 with TRBJ2-3; 10 bases agree with TRBD2. The junction had 4 bases not matched to a gene; V was cut back by 6 bases and J by 1 base. Germline lookup yields CDR1 LGHNA and CDR2 YNFKEQ. The CDR3 extends over 15 amino acids. The CDR3: CASRSGTSGTDTQYF. The CDR3 DNA is TGTGCCAGCAGGTCCGGGACTAGCGGCACAGATACGCAGTATTTT.

The chain recombines TRBV11-2 with TRBJ2-2, with D possibly TRBD2 on 6 matching bases. Trimming removed 5 bases from V and 6 bases from J, with 13 bases in between. The CDR3 covers 14 residues. The germline CDR1 and CDR2 sequences are SGHAT and FQNNGV. The CDR3, as DNA: TGTGCCAGCAGCCTCTCACTAGCCGCCGGGGAGCTGTTTTTT. Translating gives CASSLSLAAGELFF.

The V call is TRBV5-1, the J call TRBJ1-1; 7 bases align to TRBD1. The CDR3 spans 14 residues. J gave up 5 bases and V 6 bases, and 10 bases lay outside the gene matches. CDR1 is SGHRS, CDR2 YFSETQ, per germline. In nucleotides, the CDR3 is TGCGCCAGCAACAGGGGCGAAACGGGTACTGAAGCTTTCTTT. Protein: CASNRGETGTEAFF. Together with reference TRBV5-1 and TRBJ1-1, the CDR3 gives the full variable domain: KAGVTQTPRYLIKTRGQQVTLSCSPISGHRSVSWYQQTPGQGLQFLFEYFSETQRNKGNFPGRFSGRQFSNSRSEMNVSTLELGDSALYLCASNRGETGTEAFFGQGTRLTVV.

This clone was observed a handful of times. The chain recombines TRBV6-5 with TRBJ1-5; D remains ambiguous. The germline gives CDR1 MNHEY, CDR2 SVGAGI. V lost 8 bases and J 3 bases, leaving 14 bases between the germline ends. This CDR3 has 14 residues. CDR3 protein: CASSSRADNQPQHF. In nucleotides, the CDR3 is TGTGCCAGCTCCTCTAGAGCGGACAATCAGCCCCAGCATTTT.

V and J are TRBV7-2 and TRBJ2-1, with 8 bases matching TRBD2. J gave up 2 bases and V 6 bases, and 3 bases lay outside the gene matches. CDR3 length: 14 residues. Germline V gives CDR1 SGHTA, CDR2 FQGNSA. CDR3 nucleotides: TGTGCCAGCAGTTTTAGCGGGACCTACAATGAGCAGTTCTTC. Protein sequence: CASSFSGTYNEQFF.

The CDR3 spells CASSPERTSYEQYF. The DNA of the CDR3 is TGTGCCAGCAGCCCCGAGAGAACGTCCTACGAGCAGTACTTC. V and J are TRBV6-6 and TRBJ2-7; no reliable D call. V lost 6 bases and J lost 1, with 13 bases in between. Germline lookup yields CDR1 MNHNY and CDR2 SVGAGI (reference sequence). The CDR3 loop spans 14 amino acids.

This clone was seen just once. V gene TRBV18 combines with J gene TRBJ2-5; no firm D call. The germline gives CDR1 KGHSH, CDR2 LQKENI. The CDR3 consists of 12 residues. Trimming pared 5 bases from V and 2 bases from J, leaving 6 bases between. CDR3 nucleotides: TGTGCCAGCTCATCTCTGCAAGAGACCCAGTACTTC. Translation: CASSSLQETQYF.